This T cell receptor (beta chain) was profiled in a study of monozygotic twins with cystic fibrosis. Sequenced by immunoSEQ multiplex PCR; TCRdb stores in-frame clones only, minus some. This sample has 15,000 to 20,000 clones, with over 95% found just once. The CDR3 covers 16 residues. The germline V gene has CDR1 SGHDT and CDR2 YYEEEE. Germline trimming cut 0 bases from V and 2 bases from J; bases unmatched to any gene: 7. The source is a girl aged 2 to 9 with cystic fibrosis. The rearrangement uses TRBV5-6 and TRBJ2-5; 7 bases fit TRBD1. Sequencing input: blood. CDR3 coding DNA: TGTGCCAGCAGCTTGGTCCGTTGGGACAGACAAGAGACCCAGTACTTC. It translates to CASSLVRWDRQETQYF.